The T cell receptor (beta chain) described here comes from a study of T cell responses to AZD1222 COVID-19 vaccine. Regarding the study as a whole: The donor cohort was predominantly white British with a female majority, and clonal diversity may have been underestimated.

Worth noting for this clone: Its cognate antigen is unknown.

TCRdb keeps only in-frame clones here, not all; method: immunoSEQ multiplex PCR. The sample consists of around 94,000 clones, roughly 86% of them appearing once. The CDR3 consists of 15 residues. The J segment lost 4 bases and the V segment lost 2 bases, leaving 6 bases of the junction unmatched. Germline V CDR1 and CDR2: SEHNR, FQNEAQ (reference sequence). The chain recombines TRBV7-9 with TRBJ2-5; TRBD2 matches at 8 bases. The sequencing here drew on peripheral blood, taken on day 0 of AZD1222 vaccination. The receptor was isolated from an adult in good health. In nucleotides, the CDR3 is TGTGCCAGCAGCTTACTTGCGGGGGGCGGAGAGACCCAGTACTTC. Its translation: CASSLLAGGGETQYF.